This TCR beta chain appears in the sequencing data of a study of blood T cell repertoires in COVID-19. Study at large: Samples came from the United States, Italy and Spain, spanning acute and convalescent COVID-19. In each case, the material was cDNA or gDNA derived from T cells, B-cell-depleted T cells, or PBMCs.

In the study's own analysis: Reference gene primer amplification in the assay estimated nucleated cell counts. Assay: immunoSEQ multiplex PCR; the TCRdb copy retains only in-frame clones and omits some. The D gene and trimming were derived from the DNA, and the V and J assignments and clone size from that table. Of about 73,000 clones in the sample, 70% to 85% are singletons; the top ten hold 4% to 5%. The source is a woman aged 55-70 years with acute or convalescent COVID-19. The sequenced material came from peripheral blood.

The DNA of the CDR3 is TGTGCCAGCAGCTTGGGACAGGGGAATAACATTCAGTACTTC. Translated: CASSLGQGNNIQYF. This chain uses TRBV7-3 with TRBJ2-4, with 10 bases aligning to TRBD1. J gave up 7 bases and V 3 bases, and 3 bases lay outside the gene matches. Germline V gene sequence: CDR1 SGHTA, CDR2 FQGTGA. The CDR3 length is 14 residues.